The rows below give T cell receptor beta chains drawn from one sample of a study of cytomegalovirus exposure and HLA in healthy donors. Produced via immunoSEQ multiplex PCR; TCRdb's table is partial and in-frame only. The profile covers 110,000 to 150,000 clones, with roughly 80% appearing a single time and 4.5% to 5% taken by the ten largest. Sequenced: PBMCs. The receptors derive from a woman aged 50 to 65 in good health and CMV-seronegative. The CDR3 runs from the conserved cysteine through the conserved F or W. The D gene is left open where the match is weak. For some rows the clone size is stated as once, few or many, or as a class when expanded; others skip it.

j_gene,d_gene,v_gene,abundance,CDR3nt,CDR3aa
TRBJ2-7,.,TRBV27,.,TGTGCCAGCAGTTCCCAATTCCTCAGAGACTCTAGGCTCGAGCAGTACTTC,CASSSQFLRDSRLEQYF
TRBJ2-7,.,TRBV6-5,.,TGTGCCAGCGGGAGGACAGGAAGGTACGAGCAGTACTTC,CASGRTGRYEQYF
TRBJ2-2,.,TRBV19,.,TGTGCCAGTAGTATAACAGCATCCGCCGGGGAGCTGTTTTTT,CASSITASAGELFF
TRBJ1-6,.,TRBV10-1,.,TGCGCCAGCAGTTCGGACAGAGAAATTAATTCACCCCTCCACTTT,CASSSDREINSPLHF
TRBJ2-7,TRBD1,TRBV6-5,.,TGTGCCAGCAGGGGACGACAGGGCTACGAGCAGTACTTC,CASRGRQGYEQYF
TRBJ1-3,.,TRBV4-3,.,TGCGCCAGCAGCCAAGATTACGGGGATTGGGGAAACACCATATATTTT,CASSQDYGDWGNTIYF
TRBJ2-7,TRBD2,TRBV7-2,.,TGTGCCAGCAGCTCCGTGGGACTAGTTGACGAGCAGTACTTC,CASSSVGLVDEQYF
TRBJ2-6,TRBD1,TRBV28,.,TGTGCCAACGTGGGGCCGGGGACAGGGAAGGCTGGGGCCAACGTCCTGACTTTC,CANVGPGTGKAGANVLTF
TRBJ1-2,.,TRBV6-6,.,TGTGCCAGCAGTCCCGAAGCGTCCTATGGCTACACCTTC,CASSPEASYGYTF
TRBJ1-1,TRBD1,TRBV29-1,.,TGCAGCGCCGTACGGACCCCCAGGGGGGAAGCTTTCTTT,CSAVRTPRGEAFF
TRBJ2-3,TRBD2,TRBV2,once,TGTGCCAGCGGCCCTGACTCGGGGGGAGCGCGCACAGATACGCAGTATTTT,CASGPDSGGARTDTQYF
TRBJ1-5,.,TRBV19,once,TGTGCCAGTAGTATAGGGGCTGATCAGCCCCAGCATTTT,CASSIGADQPQHF
TRBJ2-5,.,TRBV6-5,.,TGTGCCAGCAGTTACTCGAGTACAGGGATGCCAGAGACCCAGTACTTC,CASSYSSTGMPETQYF
TRBJ1-6,.,TRBV11-2,.,TGTGCCAGCAGCATACCCTCCCACAGGGATAATTCACCCCTCCACTTT,CASSIPSHRDNSPLHF
TRBJ1-1,.,TRBV5-4,.,TGTGCCAGCAGCTTGGCAGGATTCATGAACACTGAAGCTTTCTTT,CASSLAGFMNTEAFF
TRBJ2-7,.,TRBV11-2,.,TGTGCCAGCAGCGGACTACAGAACCCCTACGAGCAGTACTTC,CASSGLQNPYEQYF
TRBJ1-5,.,TRBV28,.,TGTGCCAGCAGTTTATATTCCCATAGCAATCAGCCCCAGCATTTT,CASSLYSHSNQPQHF
TRBJ2-4,TRBD2,TRBV19,.,TGTGCCAGTAGTCCAAGACTAGCGGTGAGAATTCAGTACTTC,CASSPRLAVRIQYF
TRBJ2-7,TRBD1,TRBV2,.,TGTGCCAGCAGGGAGGGACAGGGACTATCCTACGAGCAGTACTTC,CASREGQGLSYEQYF
TRBJ2-7,TRBD2,TRBV28,.,TGTGCCAGCAGCCCACCCGGACTAGCTTTCGAGCAGTACTTC,CASSPPGLAFEQYF
TRBJ2-3,TRBD1,TRBV18,.,TGTGCCAGCTCAAACAACAGGGGGAGCACAGATACGCAGTATTTT,CASSNNRGSTDTQYF
TRBJ2-1,.,TRBV4-2,.,TGTGCCAGCAGCCTTAGGGGCAATGAGCAGTTCTTC,CASSLRGNEQFF
TRBJ2-3,TRBD2,TRBV6-1,.,TGTGCCAGCCACCTTAGCGGGGGGAGCACAGATACGCAGTATTTT,CASHLSGGSTDTQYF
TRBJ1-2,.,TRBV15,.,TGTGCCACCAGCAGTTACTTCGGGGAGTATGGCTACACCTTC,CATSSYFGEYGYTF
TRBJ1-6,.,TRBV6-4,.,TGTGCCAGCAGTGCACAGGTAAAGGATTCACCCCTCCACTTT,CASSAQVKDSPLHF
TRBJ2-1,TRBD2,TRBV6-1,.,TGTGCCAGCAGTGACTTGGGGCTAGCGGGGACGTTATACAATGAGCAGTTCTTC,CASSDLGLAGTLYNEQFF
TRBJ2-7,.,TRBV19,few,TGTGCCAGTAGTAAGAGGTTCGGGGACGAGCAGTACTTC,CASSKRFGDEQYF
TRBJ2-1,.,TRBV7-2,.,TGTGCCAGCAGCTTCCATTACAATGAGCAGTTCTTC,CASSFHYNEQFF
TRBJ2-7,TRBD1,TRBV9,.,TGTGCCAGCAGCGTAGAACCACAGGGGGCTTACGAGCAGTACTTC,CASSVEPQGAYEQYF
TRBJ1-2,.,TRBV15,.,TGTGCCACCAGCGTCCGGGACACAGGGCGCTCTGACGGCTACACCTTC,CATSVRDTGRSDGYTF
TRBJ2-7,.,TRBV7-8,.,TGTGCCAGCAGCACTTTCTACAGGGCTTCCTACGAGCAGTACTTC,CASSTFYRASYEQYF
TRBJ1-1,.,TRBV28,once,TGTGCCAGCAGACCCCCCGGGGAGAACACTGAAGCTTTCTTT,CASRPPGENTEAFF
TRBJ2-7,TRBD2,TRBV5-4,.,TGTGCCAGCAGGTCGACCGGGACTAGATCCTACGAGCAGTACTTC,CASRSTGTRSYEQYF
TRBJ1-2,TRBD1,TRBV4-3,.,TGCGCCAGCAGCCAGCAGTTAAGGACAGGGACAAGTGGCTACACCTTC,CASSQQLRTGTSGYTF
TRBJ1-5,.,TRBV7-2,.,TGTGCCAGCACCCTGGGGGGGTATGACAATCAGCCCCAGCATTTT,CASTLGGYDNQPQHF
TRBJ2-7,.,TRBV30,.,TGTGCCTGGAGAGGACAGTTGGGAGGGTACGAGCAGTACTTC,CAWRGQLGGYEQYF
TRBJ2-7,TRBD2,TRBV19,.,TGTGCCAGTAGTTCCCCCCAGCGGGGGGGATACCAGCAGTACTTC,CASSSPQRGGYQQYF
TRBJ2-1,.,TRBV2,once,TGTGCCAGCCCCGCTGGAGTACATCGGCCCAATGAGCAGTTCTTC,CASPAGVHRPNEQFF
TRBJ2-7,TRBD2,TRBV12-5,.,TGTGCTAGTGGTTTGGCACAGTTAGCGGGGGGCCCCTACGAGCAGTACTTC,CASGLAQLAGGPYEQYF
TRBJ2-1,TRBD2,TRBV4-2,few,TGTGCCAGCAGCCAAAGCGGGGGCGAGCCTAATGAGCAGTTCTTC,CASSQSGGEPNEQFF
TRBJ1-2,.,TRBV2,.,TGTGCCAGCACTATCGACTATGGCTACACCTTC,CASTIDYGYTF
TRBJ2-3,TRBD2,TRBV5-1,.,TGCGCCAGCAGCTCACGCGGGGGGGCAACAGATACGCAGTATTTT,CASSSRGGATDTQYF
TRBJ2-7,TRBD1,TRBV5-1,.,TGCGCCAGCAGGTCGGGACAGGGTCCCCCCTACGAGCAGTACTTC,CASRSGQGPPYEQYF
TRBJ1-2,.,TRBV4-3,few,TGCGCCAGCAGCCAAGATTGGGGCAGGGAATACACCTTC,CASSQDWGREYTF
TRBJ2-1,.,TRBV6-5,.,TGTGCCAGCAGTTACGGAGCGTACAATGAGCAGTTCTTC,CASSYGAYNEQFF
TRBJ2-1,.,TRBV5-1,.,TGCGCCAGCAGCTTGGACAGGGCCTACAATGAGCAGTTCTTC,CASSLDRAYNEQFF
TRBJ1-2,.,TRBV4-3,.,TGCGCCAGCAGCCAGACACAGGCCGCTAACTATGGCTACACCTTC,CASSQTQAANYGYTF
TRBJ2-7,.,TRBV6-1,.,TGTGCCAGCAGCGCCGGGGGCTCCTACGAGCAGTACTTC,CASSAGGSYEQYF